This record covers a single TCR beta chain. This sample was included in a study of cytomegalovirus exposure and HLA in healthy donors. Amplification used 60 Vbeta primers and 13 Jbeta primers. TCRdb's table, derived via immunoSEQ multiplex PCR, lists solely in-frame clones and lacks some. The repertoire holds around 200,000 clones, with about 80% as singletons. This receptor was obtained from a middle-aged woman in good health and CMV-seronegative. The sequenced sample was PBMCs.

The CDR3 nucleotides read TGCGCCAGCAGCTTGGCTGGCAGGGGAAGTGCTTCACCCCTCCACTTT. Amino acids: CASSLAGRGSASPLHF. This chain connects TRBV5-1 to TRBJ1-6; D might be TRBD1 (6 bases). The V end lost 0 bases, the J end lost 9 bases, and 16 bases lay between the germline ends. CDR3 length: 16 residues. Germline lookup yields CDR1 SGHRS and CDR2 YFSETQ.